A selection of T cell receptor beta chains follows, all from one sample in a study of OX40 agonist ivuxolimab in advanced cancers. Libraries were prepared by immunoSEQ multiplex PCR; TCRdb keeps only in-frame clonotypes and omits some of them. The sample yields 35,000 to 40,000 clones, 82% seen once. The sequenced sample was CD4+ or CD8+ T cells sorted from blood, obtained in a trial of the OX40 agonist ivuxolimab. All receptors come from an adult with an advanced solid tumor such as melanoma, head and neck, liver or kidney cancer. Each CDR3 is given with its conserved first and last residue. D genes are given only for firm matches. Expanded clones are given a class, and other clones once, few, many or no size at all.

D	size	J	V	DNA	CDR3
.	.	TRBJ2-6	TRBV5-1	TGCGCCAGCAGCTTGGGGCGGCAGGCTTTAGGTGGTTATGGGGCCAACGTCCTGACTTTC	CASSLGRQALGGYGANVLTF
.	once	TRBJ1-1	TRBV7-9	TGTGCCAGCAGCTTAGGCGGGACCAGTAACACTGAAGCTTTCTTT	CASSLGGTSNTEAFF
TRBD2	.	TRBJ2-3	TRBV29-1	TGCAGCGTTGAGGTCGGCGGGGGGGACCCAGATACGCAGTATTTT	CSVEVGGGDPDTQYF
TRBD1	.	TRBJ1-6	TRBV5-1	TGCGCCAGCAGCTTGGGGACAGGGCAGGGTAATTCACCCCTCCACTTT	CASSLGTGQGNSPLHF
.	.	TRBJ1-2	TRBV18	TGTGCCAGCTCACCAGACGGGGGAAGGGGCTACACCTTC	CASSPDGGRGYTF
.	.	TRBJ2-3	TRBV4-1	TGCGCCAGCAGCCAAGTGGATGGCACAGATACGCAGTATTTT	CASSQVDGTDTQYF
.	.	TRBJ2-7	TRBV6-5	TGTGCCAGCAGTTACTCCGGTACAGGCCCCTACGAGCAGTACTTC	CASSYSGTGPYEQYF
.	.	TRBJ1-1	TRBV20-1	TGCAGTGCCTTCAGGGTGCCTGAAGCTTTCTTT	CSAFRVPEAFF
.	.	TRBJ2-3	TRBV7-2	TGTGCCAGCAGCTTAACGGCGGGGTCCACAGATACGCAGTATTTT	CASSLTAGSTDTQYF
TRBD1	.	TRBJ1-1	TRBV5-1	TGCGCCAGCAGCAGCGGACAGGGTTGGACTGAAGCTTTCTTT	CASSSGQGWTEAFF
.	.	TRBJ2-5	TRBV7-2	TGTGCCAGCAGCCAGATTTGGGTCCCGGGTCCAGAGACCCAGTACTTC	CASSQIWVPGPETQYF
.	.	TRBJ1-5	TRBV9	TGTGCCAGCAGCGTAGGGGGTAGTAGCAATCAGCCCCAGCATTTT	CASSVGGSSNQPQHF
TRBD1	.	TRBJ1-5	TRBV27	TGTGCCAGCAGATGGACAGGGAACGGCAATCAGCCCCAGCATTTT	CASRWTGNGNQPQHF
.	.	TRBJ1-4	TRBV15	TGTGCCACCAGCAGAGGCGGGGGTAATGAAAAACTGTTTTTT	CATSRGGGNEKLFF
.	.	TRBJ1-5	TRBV15	TGTGCCACCAGCAGAGTACGGCGACAGGTGCGGCAGCCCCAGCATTTT	CATSRVRRQVRQPQHF
.	few	TRBJ1-3	TRBV15	TGTGCCACCCAGGAAGGTGGGGGAAACACCATATATTTT	CATQEGGGNTIYF
.	medium-sized	TRBJ1-5	TRBV2	TGTGCCAGCAGAGGAACAGGGAAGCAGCCCCAGCATTTT	CASRGTGKQPQHF
TRBD1	.	TRBJ1-5	TRBV6-1	TGTGCCAGCAGCATACAGGGGGGAAATCAGCCCCAGCATTTT	CASSIQGGNQPQHF
TRBD1	once	TRBJ2-6	TRBV4-1	TGCGCCAGCAGCCTCGCCGGGACAGGGAGCTCTGGGGCCAACGTCCTGACTTTC	CASSLAGTGSSGANVLTF
.	.	TRBJ2-3	TRBV5-1	TGCGCCAGCAGCTCTGGACTGAGCACAGATACGCAGTATTTT	CASSSGLSTDTQYF
.	.	TRBJ1-2	TRBV7-9	TGTGCCAGCAGCTCCCTAGCAGGGATAGATGGCTACACCTTC	CASSSLAGIDGYTF
TRBD2	.	TRBJ2-7	TRBV4-1	TGCGCCAGCAGCCAAGAATTTGCAGGGACTACCTTACTCTACGAGCAGTACTTC	CASSQEFAGTTLLYEQYF
TRBD1	once	TRBJ1-5	TRBV5-1	TGCGCCAGCAGCTCCCCTAGGACAGGTGATGATAGCAATCAGCCCCAGCATTTT	CASSSPRTGDDSNQPQHF
TRBD1	.	TRBJ2-3	TRBV7-9	TGTGCCAGCAGCACCAGGGGGCAAGGAACAGATACGCAGTATTTT	CASSTRGQGTDTQYF
.	.	TRBJ2-3	TRBV29-1	TGCAGCGTTGAGGAGGGAGTCCGGACAGATACGCAGTATTTT	CSVEEGVRTDTQYF
.	.	TRBJ2-5	TRBV7-9	TGTGCCAGCAGGCTTGGGGTCCAAGAGACCCAGTACTTC	CASRLGVQETQYF
.	.	TRBJ1-2	TRBV27	TGTGCCAGCAGTGCGTCGTCGATGGGGAGCTATGGCTACACCTTC	CASSASSMGSYGYTF
.	.	TRBJ1-1	TRBV4-3	TGCGCCAGCAGCCAAGCTCACTGGGCGAACACTGAAGCTTTCTTT	CASSQAHWANTEAFF
TRBD2	.	TRBJ2-1	TRBV5-1	TGCGCCAGCAGCTTGGGGACTAGCAATGAGCAGTTCTTC	CASSLGTSNEQFF
.	.	TRBJ1-2	TRBV7-2	TGTGCCAGCAGCACGGACAGACAATATGGCTACACCTTC	CASSTDRQYGYTF
TRBD2	.	TRBJ2-7	TRBV7-2	TGTGCCAGCAGCTTAGAGGCTAGCGGGGGCTACGAGCAGTACTTC	CASSLEASGGYEQYF
.	.	TRBJ2-7	TRBV30	TGTGCCTGGAGTGCGGGAGACAGGTCCATACGATACTTC	CAWSAGDRSIRYF
TRBD1	few	TRBJ1-2	TRBV5-5	TGTGCCAGCAGCCAGGGGGTCCGGACCAACTATGGCTACACCTTC	CASSQGVRTNYGYTF
.	.	TRBJ1-2	TRBV6-5	TGTGCCAGCAGTTACGACGTGGGGGGGGTAAACTATGGCTACACCTTC	CASSYDVGGVNYGYTF
.	.	TRBJ1-5	TRBV2	TGTGCCAGCAGTGCCAGCAATCAGCCCCAGCATTTT	CASSASNQPQHF
.	.	TRBJ1-1	TRBV29-1	TGCAGCGGGATGGCGTCCCCGATGAACACTGAAGCTTTCTTT	CSGMASPMNTEAFF
.	few	TRBJ2-1	TRBV7-2	TGTGCCAGCAGCGCCGTAGCGGCACTTAGTGAGCAGTTCTTC	CASSAVAALSEQFF
.	.	TRBJ1-2	TRBV6-1	TGTGCCAGCAGTGAAAGGGGGGGGTATAACTATGGCTACACCTTC	CASSERGGYNYGYTF
.	.	TRBJ1-4	TRBV18	TGTGCCAGCTCTTCCGACGGAGCCTCGGGTGAAAAACTGTTTTTT	CASSSDGASGEKLFF
.	.	TRBJ1-4	TRBV29-1	TGCAGCGTTGAAGAGGTATTATGGGGGGGACCTCATGAAAAACTGTTTTTT	CSVEEVLWGGPHEKLFF
.	.	TRBJ1-1	TRBV6-6	TGTGCCAGCAGTCCCGGAGGGAGGGGGAACACTGAAGCTTTCTTT	CASSPGGRGNTEAFF
.	few	TRBJ1-5	TRBV30	TGTGCCTGGAGTATAGGTCGGGACAATCAGCCCCAGCATTTT	CAWSIGRDNQPQHF
TRBD1	.	TRBJ1-2	TRBV18	TGTGCCAGCTCACCACAACGGGGACAGAACAACTATGGCTACACCTTC	CASSPQRGQNNYGYTF
.	once	TRBJ2-2	TRBV19	TGTGCCAGTATGTGGAACGCGAACACCGGGGAGCTGTTTTTT	CASMWNANTGELFF
.	few	TRBJ1-2	TRBV19	TGTGCCAGTAGTATTGGCGTAATGGATGGCTACACCTTC	CASSIGVMDGYTF
.	.	TRBJ1-1	TRBV4-1	TGCGCCAGCAGCCAAGGTAGGATGGGCGCCACGAGGACTGAAGCTTTCTTT	CASSQGRMGATRTEAFF